One sample yielded the 26 T cell receptor beta chains listed below, sequenced in a study of beta chain features in type 1 diabetes (dated 2018 in TCRdb). Library prep was done by the immunoSEQ multiplex PCR assay. All of the isolated RNA was reverse transcribed with the High Capacity cDNA Reverse Transcription Kit, so expressed TCRB transcripts were sequenced. The source is immuneACCESS, and TCRdb retained only in-frame sequences with V and J called. Part of the clones is not carried over; for the studies checked, unresolved V genes explain less than half of this, and the remainder is unexplained. The sample table lists 900,000 or so clones, roughly 15% of them with a count of one. 0.02% to 0.025% of the sample is taken by the ten largest. What was sequenced was naive CD4+ T cells from blood. Taken with the paper, the label for cell subset or site translates to: true naive CD4+ T cells. Receptor source: a woman aged 18 to 35 in good health.

This clone was counted between two and nine times. The rearrangement uses TRBV6-6 and TRBJ1-4, with D possibly TRBD1 on 6 matching bases. CDR1 MNHNY and CDR2 SVGAGI come from the germline V gene (reference sequence). This CDR3 has 16 amino acids. Trimming stripped 5 bases from V and 0 bases from J, with 13 bases between. CDR3 sequence reads: CASSLSRQATNEKLFF. The CDR3 coding sequence is TGTGCCAGCAGTCTATCCCGACAGGCAACTAATGAAAAACTGTTTTTT.

The gene calls are TRBV28 and TRBJ2-7; D might be TRBD1 or TRBD2, each matching 5 bases. Germline-derived CDR1 and CDR2 are MDHEN and SYDVKM. The germline V and J ends were trimmed by 6 bases and 7 bases, with 16 bases remaining between them. The CDR3 totals 13 residues. CDR3 sequence reads: CASRGTRGVEQYF. CDR3 sequence (DNA): TGTGCCAGCAGGGGAACACGGGGCGTTGAGCAGTACTTC.

This chain links TRBV28 with TRBJ2-7; D is tentatively TRBD1 or TRBD2 (6 bases each). This CDR3 region has 14 residues. Germline CDR1 MDHEN, CDR2 SYDVKM. The germline V and J ends were trimmed by 8 bases and 3 bases, with 17 bases remaining between them. The CDR3 sequence is CASEYGGGYYEQYF. In DNA form, the CDR3 reads TGTGCCAGCGAATACGGAGGGGGATACTACGAGCAGTACTTC.

Only a few counts were recorded for this clone. The chain combines TRBV18 with TRBJ2-7, with 7 bases matching TRBD2. The CDR3 loop spans 17 amino acids. V trimming: 2 bases; J trimming: 1 base; junction bases outside the gene matches: 11. The germline V gene encodes CDR1 KGHSH and CDR2 LQKENI. CDR3 amino acids: CASSPSGRDYPSYEQYF. The CDR3 DNA is TGTGCCAGCTCACCATCGGGCCGGGACTACCCTTCCTACGAGCAGTACTTC.

This clone was seen a handful of times. This chain connects TRBV11-2 to TRBJ2-5; possible D gene TRBD2, 5 bases. The CDR3 length is 16 residues. V lost 4 bases to trimming and J lost 4 bases, with 19 bases between them. CDR1 is SGHAT, CDR2 FQNNGV, per germline. The CDR3 sequence: CASSSGRRSFPETQYF. The CDR3 DNA is TGTGCCAGCAGCTCCGGACGGAGGTCCTTCCCAGAGACCCAGTACTTC. The full variable domain, its missing parts supplied by reference TRBV11-2 and TRBJ2-5, is EAGVAQSPRYKIIEKRQSVAFWCNPISGHATLYWYQQILGQGPKLLIQFQNNGVVDDSQLPKDRFSAERLKGVDSTLKIQPAKLEDSAVYLCASSSGRRSFPETQYFGPGTRLLVL.

This clone has more than one count but fewer than ten. This chain connects TRBV7-2 to TRBJ2-7, with TRBD1 identical over 7 bases. The CDR3 totals 14 residues. V was pared by 3 bases and J by 5 bases, with 7 bases of the junction left unmatched. Germline CDR1 reads SGHTA; CDR2 reads FQGNSA. CDR3 residues: CASSLLTGAHEQYF. CDR3 nucleotide sequence: TGTGCCAGCAGCTTGCTTACAGGGGCCCACGAGCAGTACTTC.

This clone was detected a few times. The CDR3 DNA follows: TGTGCCACCAGCTCGGGGCCGGGACTAGGGGATGAGACCCAGTACTTC. This sequence encodes CATSSGPGLGDETQYF. The chain carries TRBV15 and TRBJ2-5; 8 nucleotides line up with TRBD2. The CDR3 runs 16 residues. V dropped 5 bases and J dropped 5; count of bases not matched to a gene: 13. From germline, CDR1 is LNHNV and CDR2 YYDKDF (reference sequence).

This chain joins TRBV11-1 and TRBJ2-7, with D maybe TRBD1 (5 bases). The CDR3 consists of 13 residues. Per the germline V gene, CDR1 is SGHAT and CDR2 is FQDESV (reference sequence). V was cut by 2 bases and J by 3 bases, with 8 bases left in between. The CDR3 DNA sequence: TGTGCCAGCAGCTTACACAGGAACTACGAGCAGTACTTC. This codes for CASSLHRNYEQYF.

The DNA for the CDR3 is TGTGCCAGCAGACCCCGACGTGATTTTGTGAACATTCAGTACTTC. Amino acid sequence: CASRPRRDFVNIQYF. The chain uses TRBV6-1 and TRBJ2-4; no firm D call. The CDR3 runs to 15 residues. Deletions cut 6 bases from V and 7 bases from J, with 19 bases between. Germline CDR1 reads MNHNS; CDR2 reads SASEGT.

The chain is built from TRBV15 and TRBJ2-5; no definite D call. Germline CDR1 is LNHNV and CDR2 is YYDKDF (reference sequence). Trimming took off 1 base at V and 5 bases at J, with 8 bases between the two ends. This CDR3 is 13 amino acids long. The CDR3 nucleotides read TGTGCCACCAGCAGAGCGCAGGCGGAGACCCAGTACTTC. It is translated as CATSRAQAETQYF.

This clone turned up a few times. The CDR3 region is CASSLEGTDYQPQHF. The CDR3, as DNA: TGTGCCAGCAGCTTAGAGGGGACAGACTACCAGCCCCAGCATTTT. The chain couples TRBV7-9 to TRBJ1-5; 7 bases match TRBD1. The CDR3 covers 15 residues. Looked up from germline, CDR1 is SEHNR and CDR2 is FQNEAQ (reference sequence). Trimming cost V 1 base and J 7 bases; bases outside gene matches: 7.

This clone was seen a handful of times. V and J are TRBV6-5 and TRBJ1-5; D remains unclear. The V end was cut by 6 bases, the J end by 7 bases, with 19 bases between. Per germline, CDR1 MNHEY and CDR2 SVGAGI. This CDR3 is 15 amino acids long. The CDR3 region is CASRPHLRPRQPQHF. In nucleotides, the CDR3 is TGTGCCAGCAGGCCCCATCTGAGACCCCGGCAGCCCCAGCATTTT.

This clone was seen a few times. This chain connects TRBV11-2 to TRBJ2-5; 8 bases match TRBD1. Germline assignment: CDR1 SGHAT and CDR2 FQNNGV. Trimming took 1 base from V and 6 from J; bases not matched to a gene: 13. The CDR3 loop spans 17 amino acids. CDR3 amino acids: CASSLAGGAGGRQTQYF. The CDR3, as DNA: TGTGCCAGCAGCTTAGCGGGTGGGGCAGGGGGCCGCCAGACCCAGTACTTC.

The rearrangement joins TRBV7-9 to TRBJ2-3, with 7 bases lining up with TRBD1. V shed 4 bases, J shed 0 bases, and the junction held 7 bases outside the gene matches. This CDR3 is 16 amino acids long. Germline assignment: CDR1 SEHNR and CDR2 FQNEAQ (reference sequence). The CDR3 spells CASSSGQTSSTDTQYF. The DNA of the CDR3 is TGTGCCAGCAGCTCGGGACAGACATCTAGCACAGATACGCAGTATTTT.

The chain uses TRBV5-5 and TRBJ2-3; maybe TRBD1 (5 bases). Germline V gene lookup returns CDR1 SGHKS and CDR2 YYEKEE (reference sequence). The CDR3 sequence is 16 residues long. Trimming stripped 2 bases from V and 2 bases from J, with 15 bases between. CDR3 in amino acids: CASSFRAELVTDTQYF. The CDR3 coding sequence is TGTGCCAGCAGCTTCAGGGCGGAGCTGGTCACAGATACGCAGTATTTT.

The chain links TRBV7-8 to TRBJ2-7, with D perhaps matching TRBD1 (5 bases). Germline lookup yields CDR1 SGHVS and CDR2 FQNEAQ. V was cut by 5 bases and J by 12 bases, with 23 bases left in between. CDR3 length: 14 amino acids. CDR3 protein: CASSPQVGRPGRYF. Written as DNA, the CDR3 is TGTGCCAGCAGCCCCCAAGTCGGGCGACCAGGGCGGTACTTC.

This clone occurred a few times. The V and J genes are TRBV6-6 and TRBJ1-1, with D possibly TRBD1 on 5 matching bases. There are 12 residues in the CDR3. V lost 6 bases and J 8 bases, leaving 13 bases between the germline ends. CDR1 MNHNY and CDR2 SVGAGI come from the germline V gene (reference sequence). The CDR3 spells CASSLGGSEAFF. The CDR3 region has the DNA TGTGCCAGCAGCCTTGGGGGGTCCGAAGCTTTCTTT.

This clone was seen more than once but under ten times. This chain uses TRBV9 with TRBJ2-5; perhaps TRBD2 as D (5 bases). CDR1 is SGDLS and CDR2 is YYNGEE in the germline V gene. V lost 4 bases, J lost 2 bases, and 12 bases lay in between. This CDR3 has 14 amino acids. The CDR3 protein is CASSPMTTQETQYF. CDR3 DNA sequence: TGTGCCAGCAGCCCAATGACTACTCAAGAGACCCAGTACTTC.

At least ten counts were recorded for this clone. Other DNA sequences in the same sample also yield this CDR3. This chain connects TRBV7-9 to TRBJ2-6, with D unresolved. The germline V gene has CDR1 SEHNR and CDR2 FQNEAQ (reference sequence). Between the trimmed V and J ends, which lost 5 bases and 1 base, there was a span of 12 bases. CDR3 length equals 16 residues. The CDR3 DNA follows: TGTGCCAGCAGCCTACTAAGGGCTTCTGGGGCCAACGTCCTGACTTTC. Its translation: CASSLLRASGANVLTF.

J is TRBJ1-5 and V is TRBV28; unclear D gene. Germline loops: CDR1 MDHEN, CDR2 SYDVKM. This CDR3 comprises 18 residues. V was cut by 5 bases and J by 0 bases, with 20 bases left in between. CDR3 region: CASSPLGWAPYSNQPQHF. In DNA form, the CDR3 reads TGTGCCAGCAGTCCCCTTGGTTGGGCACCTTATAGCAATCAGCCCCAGCATTTT.

V usage is TRBV9 and J usage is TRBJ2-3, with TRBD2 as a possible D gene (6 bases). CDR3 length equals 15 residues. V lost 1 base and J lost 3, with 12 bases in between. The V gene's germline CDR1 is SGDLS and CDR2 YYNGEE. The CDR3 sequence is CASSVTGGITDTQYF. The CDR3 DNA reads TGTGCCAGCAGCGTAACGGGCGGGATTACAGATACGCAGTATTTT.

This clone appeared a few times. The J gene is TRBJ1-1, the V gene TRBV29-1; D gene uncertain. Trimming removed 1 base from V and 7 bases from J, with 16 bases in between. The germline gives CDR1 SQVTM, CDR2 ANQGSEA. This CDR3 has 14 amino acids. The CDR3 region is CSVEGGSGRIEAFF. The CDR3, as DNA: TGCAGCGTTGAAGGGGGTTCGGGGAGAATTGAAGCTTTCTTT.

The table lists this clone with a few counts. The chain couples TRBV5-1 to TRBJ1-2; 8 nucleotides line up with TRBD1. CDR1 is SGHRS and CDR2 is YFSETQ in the germline V gene. With V trimmed by 4 bases and J by 5 bases, 4 bases remained unmatched. CDR3 length: 13 amino acids. CDR3 protein: CASSIGTGYGYTF. In DNA, the CDR3 is TGCGCCAGCAGCATAGGGACAGGATATGGCTACACCTTC.

This clone occurred a few times. This same CDR3 is encoded by further DNA sequences in the sample. This chain connects TRBV5-1 to TRBJ2-1; 10 nucleotides align to TRBD2. The CDR3 consists of 15 residues. V shed 4 bases, J shed 1 base, and the junction held 2 bases outside the gene matches. Per germline, CDR1 SGHRS and CDR2 YFSETQ. CDR3 in DNA: TGCGCCAGCAGCCCACTAGCGGGATCCTACAATGAGCAGTTCTTC. This sequence encodes CASSPLAGSYNEQFF.

In this sample, this clone turned up a few times. The rearrangement links TRBV11-2 to TRBJ2-7; the D is unclear. Germline-derived CDR1 and CDR2 are SGHAT and FQNNGV. CDR3 length: 13 amino acids. Trimming removed 1 base at V and 3 bases at J, with 7 bases between. CDR3 region: CASSLGTLYEQYF. The CDR3 coding sequence is TGTGCCAGCAGCTTAGGGACCCTCTACGAGCAGTACTTC.

This clone has just a few counts. V is TRBV27 and J is TRBJ2-1; 7 bases align to TRBD1. CDR1 and CDR2 from the germline V gene are MNHEY and SMNVEV (reference sequence). Trimming cost V 5 bases and J 4 bases; bases outside gene matches: 5. This CDR3 comprises 14 residues. CDR3 amino acids: CASSPGTVYNEQFF. As DNA, the CDR3 is TGTGCCAGCAGTCCCGGGACAGTATACAATGAGCAGTTCTTC.